The 24 T cell receptor beta chains below come from one sample, sequenced in a study of blood T cell repertoires in COVID-19. The data were produced by immunoSEQ multiplex PCR, yet TCRdb's version contains in-frame clones alone and is incomplete. The sample includes fewer than 350,000 clones, around 81% of them seen just once. Sequencing was done on a sample of peripheral blood. The origin of the receptors is a woman in her sixties with active or convalescent COVID-19.

This sequence joins TRBV27 and TRBJ1-2, with TRBD1 matching 7 bases. V was clipped by 0 bases and J by 2 bases; unmatched bases: 3. Germline V gene data show CDR1 as MNHEY and CDR2 as SMNVEV (reference sequence). This CDR3 has 15 amino acids. The CDR3: CASSLSTGMNYGYTF. CDR3 in DNA: TGTGCCAGCAGTTTATCGACAGGGATGAACTATGGCTACACCTTC.

CDR3 amino acids: CASSLRSGVGYEKLFF. The CDR3 DNA follows: TGCGCCAGCAGCTTGCGGTCTGGAGTGGGTTATGAAAAACTGTTTTTT. The genes are TRBV5-1 and TRBJ1-4, with no clear D. The CDR3 covers 16 residues. Germline assignment: CDR1 SGHRS and CDR2 YFSETQ. Trimming pared 1 base from V and 6 bases from J, leaving 16 bases between.

The chain has TRBV4-1 and TRBJ2-3; 7 bases match TRBD2. J lost 1 base, V lost 0 bases, and 13 bases had no gene match. The germline CDR1 and CDR2 sequences are MGHRA and YSYEKL. This CDR3 has 19 residues. CDR3 sequence reads: CASSQERLSSGPGTDTQYF. The CDR3 bases are TGCGCCAGCAGCCAAGAACGGTTGAGTAGCGGGCCTGGCACAGATACGCAGTATTTT.

The chain recombines TRBV6-6 with TRBJ2-5; 11 bases are a match to TRBD1. The J segment lost 5 bases and the V segment lost 4 bases, leaving 3 bases of the junction unmatched. Germline CDR1 is MNHNY and CDR2 is SVGAGI (reference sequence). The CDR3 is made up of 14 amino acids. DNA for the CDR3: TGTGCCAGCAGTTGGACAGGGGGCGGCGAGACCCAGTACTTC. Residues: CASSWTGGGETQYF.

V and J are TRBV7-7 and TRBJ1-2, with D unresolved. Germline loops: CDR1 SSHAT, CDR2 FNYEAQ (reference sequence). V dropped 0 bases and J dropped 5 bases, with 10 bases sitting between them. The CDR3 runs 14 residues. This chain's CDR3 is CASSLAESGYGYTF. The CDR3 nucleotides are TGTGCCAGCAGCTTAGCCGAGTCGGGGTATGGCTACACCTTC.

This clone was seen a single time. The chain has TRBV5-8 and TRBJ1-2; D might be TRBD1 (6 bases). Trimming left V 7 bases short and J 4 bases short, with 17 bases between. CDR3 length: 14 residues. CDR1 and CDR2 from the germline V gene are SGHTS and YDEGEE. The CDR3 here is CASLPNRAGYGYTF. CDR3 bases: TGTGCCAGCTTACCAAACAGGGCTGGCTATGGCTACACCTTC.

This clone was detected once. The chain combines TRBV5-1 with TRBJ1-2, with D unclear. Germline V gene data show CDR1 as SGHRS and CDR2 as YFSETQ. V lost 4 bases to trimming and J lost 8 bases, with 15 bases between them. CDR3 length: 13 residues. The CDR3 nucleotides read TGCGCCAGCAGCATGGACGGGGTAGAGGGCTACACCTTC. Its protein is CASSMDGVEGYTF. The whole variable domain, remainder taken from reference TRBV5-1 and TRBJ1-2, is KAGVTQTPRYLIKTRGQQVTLSCSPISGHRSVSWYQQTPGQGLQFLFEYFSETQRNKGNFPGRFSGRQFSNSRSEMNVSTLELGDSALYLCASSMDGVEGYTFGSGTRLTVV.

This chain connects TRBV5-1 to TRBJ2-7; 16 positions agree with TRBD2. The CDR3 is made up of 16 amino acids. Per germline, CDR1 SGHRS and CDR2 YFSETQ. Losses at the gene ends were 4 bases for V and 6 bases for J; bases not matched to a gene: 7. In DNA, the CDR3 is TGCGCCAGCAGCGCTGGGACTAGCGGGGGGGCTGGCGAGCAGTACTTC. Encoded protein: CASSAGTSGGAGEQYF.

This clone was recorded only once. J is TRBJ2-3 and V is TRBV5-6; D perhaps matches TRBD2 (6 bases). CDR1 is SGHDT, CDR2 YYEEEE, per germline. This CDR3 region has 14 residues. V was clipped by 0 bases and J by 6 bases, with 11 bases between them. The CDR3 nucleotides are TGTGCCAGCAGCTTGGGGGCGGGGATTGATACGCAGTATTTT. Translated: CASSLGAGIDTQYF.

V gene TRBV21-1 combines with J gene TRBJ1-2; TRBD1, as called in the table, went unchecked against the DNA. TRBV21-1 is labeled a pseudogene. The CDR3 has 15 amino acids. The CDR3 bases are TGTGCCAGCAGCAATTACAGGGGATGGAACTATGGCTACACCTTC. Protein sequence: CASSNYRGWNYGYTF.

The chain couples TRBV11-2 to TRBJ2-1; 7 bases map to TRBD2. The CDR3 runs to 15 residues. CDR1 and CDR2 (germline): SGHAT, FQNNGV. The trim removed 3 bases at V and 5 bases at J, leaving 7 bases unmatched. CDR3 region: CASSFSGGFNNEQFF. CDR3 in DNA: TGTGCCAGCAGCTTCTCCGGGGGGTTCAACAATGAGCAGTTCTTC.

The chain employs TRBV19 and TRBJ1-1; D remains unclear. The CDR3 is 14 amino acids. CDR1 is LNHDA, CDR2 SQIVND, per germline (reference sequence). With 3 bases removed from V and 1 base from J, the gap between germline ends came to 9 bases. The CDR3 DNA follows: TGTGCCAGTAGTATGGCCCGAACGAACACTGAAGCTTTCTTT. This codes for CASSMARTNTEAFF.

The CDR3 sequence is CASSPTGQGGNTIYF. The CDR3 nucleotides read TGTGCCAGCTCACCAACGGGACAGGGGGGAAACACCATATATTTT. The rearrangement links TRBV18 to TRBJ1-3, with TRBD1 matching over 10 bases. Per the germline V gene, CDR1 is KGHSH and CDR2 is LQKENI. The CDR3 spans 15 residues. V shed 2 bases and J 4 bases; nucleotides not matched to a gene: 2.

The rearrangement links TRBV18 to TRBJ1-5; 8 bases are a match to TRBD1. Trimming cost V 0 bases and J 3 bases; bases outside gene matches: 4. Germline V gives CDR1 KGHSH, CDR2 LQKENI. The CDR3 totals 16 residues. The CDR3 nucleotides are TGTGCCAGCTCACCACCAAACAGGGGGGTCAATCAGCCCCAGCATTTT. The encoded protein is CASSPPNRGVNQPQHF.

The rearrangement uses TRBV7-9 and TRBJ1-5, with 9 nucleotides matching TRBD1. CDR1 and CDR2 (germline): SEHNR, FQNEAQ (reference sequence). The CDR3 extends over 15 amino acids. J gave up 3 bases and V 5 bases, and 5 bases lay outside the gene matches. CDR3 protein: CASSPGQGNNQPQHF. Here the CDR3 DNA reads TGTGCCAGCAGCCCGGGACAGGGCAACAATCAGCCCCAGCATTTT.

V gene TRBV7-9 combines with J gene TRBJ1-2, with D perhaps TRBD1 (6 bases). V was cut by 4 bases and J by 8 bases, with 29 bases left in between. The CDR3 loop spans 18 amino acids. Germline values: CDR1 SEHNR, CDR2 FQNEAQ (reference sequence). The CDR3 DNA is TGTGCCAGCAGCTCCTCCCGGATCGATGGGGGCGCCTTTCGGGGCTACACCTTC. The encoded protein is CASSSSRIDGGAFRGYTF.

The chain uses TRBV7-9 and TRBJ1-4, with TRBD1 matching 7 bases. The V gene end was trimmed by 5 bases and the J gene end by 7 bases; junction bases not matched to a gene: 10. CDR3 length equals 15 residues. The germline gives CDR1 SEHNR, CDR2 FQNEAQ (reference sequence). CDR3: CASSIMGQKGEKLFF. DNA of the CDR3: TGTGCCAGCAGCATAATGGGACAGAAGGGTGAAAAACTGTTTTTT.

This chain links TRBV6-5 with TRBJ1-3; a weak D match, TRBD1 (5 bases). The CDR3 loop spans 16 amino acids. Trimming took off 2 bases at V and 3 bases at J, with 14 bases between the two ends. Germline V gene sequence: CDR1 MNHEY, CDR2 SVGAGI. The chain's CDR3 is CASSYGQGGVGNTIYF. The CDR3, as DNA: TGTGCCAGCAGTTACGGGCAGGGCGGGGTTGGAAACACCATATATTTT.

The chain is built from TRBV7-2 and TRBJ2-1; D gene unclear. V was pared by 1 base and J by 8 bases, with 9 bases between. The CDR3 loop spans 13 amino acids. Germline V gene sequence: CDR1 SGHTA, CDR2 FQGNSA. The CDR3 region is CASSLGPSDEQFF. In DNA form, the CDR3 reads TGTGCCAGCAGCTTAGGCCCCTCGGATGAGCAGTTCTTC.

The V gene is TRBV7-9, the J gene TRBJ2-2; D ambiguous. Trimming pared 2 bases from V and 1 base from J, leaving 8 bases between. Germline V CDR1 and CDR2: SEHNR, FQNEAQ (reference sequence). The CDR3 runs to 15 residues. CDR3: CASSLNNRNTGELFF. For the CDR3, the DNA is TGTGCCAGCAGCTTAAACAACCGGAACACCGGGGAGCTGTTTTTT.

V is TRBV5-5 and J is TRBJ1-2, with 8 bases identical to TRBD1. The CDR3 length is 16 residues. Unmatched junction bases numbered 7, after V lost 2 bases and J lost 1 base. Germline CDR1 SGHKS, CDR2 YYEKEE (reference sequence). The CDR3 DNA sequence: TGTGCCAGCAGCTTACACCGGGACAGGTATAACTATGGCTACACCTTC. It encodes CASSLHRDRYNYGYTF.

This clone was found a few times. CDR3 in DNA: TGTGCCAGCAGCTTTTATGATTCACCCCTCCACTTT. Translating it yields CASSFYDSPLHF. This chain joins TRBV7-3 and TRBJ1-6; D is uncertain. V was shortened by 3 bases and J by 8 bases, with 5 bases between the two germline ends. Germline loops: CDR1 SGHTA, CDR2 FQGTGA. This CDR3 spans 12 amino acids.

This rearrangement joins TRBV29-1 to TRBJ1-1; 8 bases agree with TRBD1. The ends lost 2 bases at V and 5 bases at J; junction bases unmatched: 4. Germline V lookup: CDR1 SQVTM, CDR2 ANQGSEA. The CDR3 has 13 residues. CDR3 protein: CSVEQGAGTEAFF. As DNA, the CDR3 is TGCAGCGTTGAACAGGGGGCGGGGACTGAAGCTTTCTTT.

The CDR3 spells CASSSGGGTSTDTQYF. The CDR3 region has the DNA TGTGCCAGCAGCTCCGGCGGGGGGACCAGCACAGATACGCAGTATTTT. The chain couples TRBV11-2 to TRBJ2-3, with TRBD2 matching over 8 bases. Germline-derived CDR1 and CDR2 are SGHAT and FQNNGV. Germline trimming cut 4 bases from V and 0 bases from J; bases unmatched to any gene: 6. The CDR3 contains 16 residues.